This T cell receptor beta chain originates from a study of monozygotic twins with inflammatory bowel disease. A remark on this clonotype: As yet, its antigen is unknown.

The template switching step added UMIs that contained a 6-nucleotide sample barcode. TCRdb reprocessed the 5' RACE reads and keeps a single row for each CDR3 protein, giving no DNA. The sample data list 440,000 or so distinct CDR3 sequences. Germline CDR1 GTSNPN, CDR2 SVGIG (reference sequence). The CDR3 runs 12 residues. Study outcomes and limitations: Using the inverse Simpson index, IBD patients had lower TCRbeta diversity than healthy co-twins.

This rearrangement joins TRBV30 to TRBJ2-3; absent DNA, TCRdb's TRBD2 call cannot be checked. Source material: blood. The sequence came from a human donor with ulcerative colitis or Crohn's disease, or a healthy co-twin of an affected twin (not recorded which). The CDR3 sequence: CAWGGGSDTQYF.